What follows are 9 T cell receptor beta chains derived from one specimen sequenced in a study of response to subunit inactivated influenza vaccine. TCRdb reanalysed the RT-PCR reads using MiXCR and keeps one entry per CDR3 protein. Of 650,000 to 850,000 distinct CDR3 sequences in the sample, 11% to 15% were seen once. Sequences were derived from PBMCs from blood, sampled 14 days before vaccination. These receptors were obtained from a man aged 50-60 years who received an inactivated influenza vaccine.

This rearrangement joins TRBV5-1 to TRBJ1-3, with D unclear. In germline, CDR1 is SGHRS, CDR2 YFSETQ. This CDR3 has 14 residues. With 5 bases removed from V and 0 bases from J, the gap between germline ends came to 9 bases. The CDR3 is CASRDGGSGNTIYF. CDR3 in DNA: TGCGCCAGCAGGGATGGAGGCTCTGGAAACACCATATATTTT.

This clonotype was recorded many times. V gene TRBV28 combines with J gene TRBJ1-6; D is perhaps TRBD1 (5 bases). The length of the CDR3 is 16 residues. The V and J ends lost 0 bases and 11 bases respectively, with 17 bases between them. CDR1 and CDR2 from the germline V gene are MDHEN and SYDVKM. The CDR3 sequence: CASSLWDTRGPAPLHF. In DNA, the CDR3 is TGTGCCAGCAGTTTATGGGACACAAGGGGCCCGGCACCCCTCCACTTT. The entire variable domain, with the rest obtained from reference TRBV28 and TRBJ1-6, is as follows: DVKVTQSSRYLVKRTGEKVFLECVQDMDHENMFWYRQDPGLGLRLIYFSYDVKMKEKGDIPEGYSVSREKKERFSLILESASTNQTSMYLCASSLWDTRGPAPLHFGNGTRLTVT.

The chain couples TRBV4-1 to TRBJ2-4, with D possibly called TRBD1 or TRBD2 (5 bases each). The V and J ends lost 1 base and 5 bases respectively, with 15 bases between them. Germline CDR1 reads MGHRA; CDR2 reads YSYEKL. The CDR3 contains 16 residues. This CDR3 reads CASSQGVSGGENIQYF. CDR3 DNA sequence: TGCGCCAGCAGCCAAGGGGTTAGTGGGGGTGAAAACATTCAGTACTTC.

This clonotype was seen a handful of times. The gene calls are TRBV15 and TRBJ2-2, with D unresolved. Per germline, CDR1 LNHNV and CDR2 YYDKDF (reference sequence). The length of the CDR3 is 13 residues. Trimming took off 0 bases at V and 7 bases at J, with 6 bases between the two ends. The CDR3 nucleotides read TGTGCCACCAGCAGAGACAACCTCGGGGAGCTGTTTTTT. It translates to CATSRDNLGELFF.

This clonotype was counted between two and nine times. The chain is built from TRBV6-5 and TRBJ2-3; maybe TRBD2 (7 bases). V lost 2 bases, J lost 0 bases, and 15 bases lay in between. This CDR3 has 17 residues. Germline-derived CDR1 and CDR2 are MNHEY and SVGAGI. The CDR3 DNA sequence: TGTGCCAGCAGTTACCGTCATGGGGGGGCTAGCACAGATACGCAGTATTTT. It specifies CASSYRHGGASTDTQYF.

This clonotype was seen a few times. CDR3 in amino acids: CASSYGAQSTDTQYF. The CDR3 nucleotides read TGTGCCAGCAGTTATGGGGCACAGAGCACAGATACGCAGTATTTT. The chain uses TRBV6-5 and TRBJ2-3; D is possibly TRBD1 (5 bases). V dropped 3 bases and J dropped 0 bases, with 10 bases sitting between them. Germline CDR1 MNHEY, CDR2 SVGAGI. This CDR3 has 15 residues.

The chain recombines TRBV20-1 with TRBJ2-1; tentative D call: TRBD2 (6 bases). There are 14 residues in the CDR3. Germline-derived CDR1 and CDR2 are DFQATT and SNEGSKA (reference sequence). V lost 1 base, J lost 4 bases, and 11 bases lay in between. The CDR3 DNA is TGCAGTGCTAGAGTGGTTGCGGGATACAATGAGCAGTTCTTC. As protein: CSARVVAGYNEQFF.

The table lists this clonotype with a few counts. The chain uses TRBV20-1 and TRBJ2-1; TRBD1 matches at 7 bases. The CDR3 covers 14 residues. V shed 3 bases, J shed 10 bases, and the junction held 12 bases outside the gene matches. The germline gives CDR1 DFQATT, CDR2 SNEGSKA (reference sequence). The CDR3 here is CSASPGQTRGEQFF. The DNA of the CDR3 is TGCAGTGCTAGCCCGGGACAGACTCGGGGCGAGCAGTTCTTC.

This sequence joins TRBV20-1 and TRBJ1-5; D call uncertain. Trimming took off 1 base at V and 9 bases at J, with 13 bases between the two ends. CDR3 length: 13 amino acids. Germline V gives CDR1 DFQATT, CDR2 SNEGSKA (reference sequence). The CDR3 is CSARVLGMRPQHF. CDR3 in DNA: TGCAGTGCTAGAGTACTGGGGATGAGGCCCCAGCATTTT.